This TCR beta chain came from a study of T cells in Graves' hyperthyroidism and ophthalmopathy. Concerning this clonotype itself: Antigen unknown.

What was amplified from RNA transcripts were TCR beta CDR3 regions. The study used the HTBI primer set for a first-round RT-PCR of the TCR CDR3. MiXCR, run by TCRdb on the multiplex PCR reads, gives a single entry per CDR3 protein. The sample lists hundreds of thousands of distinct CDR3 sequences; about 45% were seen once. In making diagnoses, clinical symptoms, serum thyroxine and TRAb, thyroid ultrasound and orbital computed tomography were all used. Overall study findings and caveats: Ophthalmopathy onset followed model prediction by a median about seven months.

Specimen: peripheral blood or thyroid tissue (not recorded which). The TCR comes from an adult man with Graves' disease, either hyperthyroidism or ophthalmopathy (not recorded which).

CDR3 in DNA: TGTGCCTCGCGGACGGAGAATTCACCCCTCCACTTT. Protein sequence: CASRTENSPLHF. J is TRBJ1-6 and V is TRBV25-1; D not resolved. Germline values: CDR1 MGHDK, CDR2 SYGVNS. V lost 11 bases and J lost 7, with 12 bases in between. This CDR3 is built from 12 residues.